The present T cell receptor (beta chain) was sequenced within a study of OX40 agonist ivuxolimab in advanced cancers. The assay was immunoSEQ multiplex PCR, and TCRdb's table has in-frame clones only and misses some. The table lists tens of thousands of clones, 91% of them singletons. The sample consisted of CD4+ or CD8+ T cells sorted from blood, taken in a trial of the OX40 agonist ivuxolimab. The sequence was collected from an adult with an advanced solid tumor such as melanoma, head and neck, liver or kidney cancer.

This CDR3 is CASSLGQGASYEQYF. CDR3 DNA sequence: TGCGCCAGCAGTCTCGGACAGGGGGCTTCCTACGAGCAGTACTTC. The chain has TRBV5-1 and TRBJ2-7, with 11 positions matching TRBD1. Germline V lookup: CDR1 SGHRS, CDR2 YFSETQ. V was clipped by 5 bases and J by 1 base; unmatched bases: 5. The CDR3 runs 15 residues.